This T cell receptor (beta chain) was identified during a study of blood T cell repertoires in COVID-19. Study information: Sites across the United States, Italy and Spain contributed samples from acute and convalescent COVID-19. Sample material is recorded as cDNA or gDNA derived from T cells, B-cell-depleted T cells, or PBMCs.

This clone has only one observation. Under the authors' procedure: How many nucleated cells were present was estimated from reference gene primer amplification. Only in-frame clones appear in the TCRdb table, and some are missing; sequencing was by immunoSEQ multiplex PCR. V and J calls and clone size are copied from that table; D and trimming were computed from the DNA. The table records 70,000 to 95,000 clones, approximately 75% of them present only once. Sequencing input: peripheral blood. This clonotype originated in a human donor in a cohort sampled during active COVID-19.

The CDR3 DNA is TGTGCCTGGAGTCGTGACAGGGCTGGGGCCAACGTCCTGACTTTC. Its protein is CAWSRDRAGANVLTF. This chain joins TRBV30 and TRBJ2-6; 7 bases fit TRBD1. Germline values: CDR1 GTSNPN, CDR2 SVGIG (reference sequence). The V segment lost 2 bases and the J segment 2 bases; nucleotides outside the gene matches: 3. The CDR3 loop spans 15 amino acids.